One sample yielded the 17 T cell receptor beta chains listed below, sequenced in a study of OX40 agonist ivuxolimab in advanced cancers. Assay: immunoSEQ multiplex PCR; the TCRdb copy retains only in-frame clones and omits some. The profile shows over 55,000 clones, roughly 87% of them singletons. The source material was CD4+ or CD8+ T cells sorted from blood, sampled in a trial of the OX40 agonist ivuxolimab. Receptors originate from an adult with an advanced solid tumor such as melanoma, head and neck, liver or kidney cancer.

The V gene is TRBV12-5, the J gene TRBJ1-6, with TRBD1 matching over 8 bases. V was clipped by 4 bases and J by 1 base; unmatched bases: 6. Germline lookup yields CDR1 LGHNT and CDR2 FRNRAP. CDR3 size: 17 residues. CDR3 sequence reads: CASGSDRATSYNSPLHF. The CDR3 DNA reads TGTGCTAGTGGTTCGGACAGGGCGACGTCCTATAATTCACCCCTCCACTTT.

The chain recombines TRBV11-2 with TRBJ2-3, with TRBD2 matching 11 bases. CDR3 length: 15 amino acids. Trimming at V came to 5 bases and at J to 2 bases, leaving 3 bases not matched to a gene. CDR1 SGHAT and CDR2 FQNNGV come from the germline V gene. CDR3 bases: TGTGCCAGCAGCCAGGGACTAGCGGACACAGATACGCAGTATTTT. Protein: CASSQGLADTDTQYF.

V usage is TRBV2 and J usage is TRBJ2-7; TRBD1 matches at 9 bases. Germline assignment: CDR1 SNHLY and CDR2 FYNNEI. With 3 bases clipped from V and 6 bases from J, the junction kept 9 bases outside the gene matches. The CDR3 contains 15 residues. In DNA, the CDR3 is TGTGCCAGCAGTGACCCCGGACAGGGGACGGGCGAGCAGTACTTC. The encoded protein is CASSDPGQGTGEQYF.

The chain links TRBV6-1 to TRBJ2-7, with 8 positions matching TRBD2. Losses at the gene ends were 4 bases for V and 3 bases for J; bases not matched to a gene: 5. The CDR3 is 14 residues long. Germline V gene sequence: CDR1 MNHNS, CDR2 SASEGT. CDR3 sequence: CASSVGGDIYEQYF. In DNA, the CDR3 is TGTGCCAGCAGTGTCGGGGGGGATATCTACGAGCAGTACTTC.

V is TRBV18 and J is TRBJ2-2, with 7 positions matching TRBD1. V lost 0 bases to trimming and J lost 4 bases; unmatched junction nucleotides: 2. There are 15 residues in the CDR3. Germline CDR1 is KGHSH and CDR2 is LQKENI. CDR3 nucleotide sequence: TGTGCCAGCTCACCACCGTCAGGGGGCACCGGGGAGCTGTTTTTT. It translates to CASSPPSGGTGELFF.

The chain's CDR3 is CASSQHRVGSYEQYF. The DNA of the CDR3 is TGCGCCAGCAGCCAGCACAGGGTTGGATCCTACGAGCAGTACTTC. This chain links TRBV4-1 with TRBJ2-7; D is possibly TRBD1 (6 bases). This CDR3 is 15 amino acids long. V gave up 3 bases and J gave up 1 base, with 13 bases separating them. CDR1 MGHRA and CDR2 YSYEKL come from the germline V gene.

The chain employs TRBV6-5 and TRBJ1-6; D call uncertain. V was shortened by 4 bases and J by 10 bases, with 11 bases between the two germline ends. CDR1 is MNHEY and CDR2 is SVGAGI in the germline V gene. The CDR3 loop spans 13 amino acids. CDR3 bases: TGTGCCAGCAGTTCCAGGAAGGACTCACCCCTCCACTTT. This encodes CASSSRKDSPLHF.

The V gene is TRBV19, the J gene TRBJ1-1; 9 bases map to TRBD1. J lost 3 bases, V lost 11 bases, and 4 bases had no gene match. Germline lookup yields CDR1 LNHDA and CDR2 SQIVND (reference sequence). The CDR3 extends over 12 amino acids. The CDR3 nucleotides read TGTGCCGGGGACAGGGTCGACACTGAAGCTTTCTTT. This translates into CAGDRVDTEAFF.

The J gene is TRBJ1-5, the V gene TRBV15; D perhaps matches TRBD1 (6 bases). The V end was cut by 0 bases, the J end by 3 bases, with 12 bases between. The germline CDR1 and CDR2 sequences are LNHNV and YYDKDF (reference sequence). This CDR3 contains 16 residues. The CDR3 region is CATSRDQDSFNQPQHF. CDR3 nucleotide sequence: TGTGCCACCAGCAGAGATCAGGACAGCTTCAATCAGCCCCAGCATTTT.

This chain uses TRBV11-2 with TRBJ1-2; D perhaps matches TRBD1 (5 bases). V shed 1 base and J shed 6 bases, with 18 bases lying between them. Germline values: CDR1 SGHAT, CDR2 FQNNGV. This CDR3 has 16 amino acids. This CDR3 is CASSLGVGQGADGYTF. The CDR3 DNA follows: TGTGCCAGCAGCTTAGGGGTAGGGCAGGGAGCGGATGGCTACACCTTC.

For the CDR3, the DNA is TGTGCCAGCAGTCCCCAGGGCATTCAGTACTTC. Its protein product is CASSPQGIQYF. The chain uses TRBV2 and TRBJ2-4; the D gene is possibly TRBD1 (5 bases). Germline V lookup: CDR1 SNHLY, CDR2 FYNNEI. Trimming shortened V by 5 bases and J by 9 bases, and 8 bases separated the two germline ends. CDR3 length: 11 residues.

V usage is TRBV4-1 and J usage is TRBJ1-6; D call uncertain. The germline V gene has CDR1 MGHRA and CDR2 YSYEKL. The CDR3 spans 15 residues. V was shortened by 3 bases and J by 10 bases, with 16 bases between the two germline ends. This CDR3 reads CASSQSPISRSPLHF. In DNA form, the CDR3 reads TGCGCCAGCAGCCAGAGCCCAATCTCTAGGTCACCCCTCCACTTT.

The chain links TRBV18 to TRBJ2-3; D is unresolved. The CDR3 length is 14 residues. Germline assignment: CDR1 KGHSH and CDR2 LQKENI. Trimming removed 4 bases at V and 0 bases at J, with 8 bases between. CDR3 nucleotides: TGTGCCAGCTCACGGACGGATAGCACAGATACGCAGTATTTT. This sequence encodes CASSRTDSTDTQYF. Full variable domain (remainder filled in from reference TRBV18 and TRBJ2-3): NAGVMQNPRHLVRRRGQEARLRCSPMKGHSHVYWYRQLPEEGLKFMVYLQKENIIDESGMPKERFSAEFPKEGPSILRIQQVVRGDSAAYFCASSRTDSTDTQYFGPGTRLTVL.

This chain uses TRBV14 with TRBJ2-7; maybe TRBD2 (7 bases). Looked up from germline, CDR1 is SGHDN and CDR2 is FVKESK. Trimming left V 1 base short and J 6 bases short, with 10 bases between. The CDR3 length is 13 residues. The CDR3 region has the DNA TGTGCCAGCAGCCAAGTTAGGGGGGGCGAGCAGTACTTC. This gives the protein CASSQVRGGEQYF.

The V and J genes are TRBV5-1 and TRBJ2-5; 8 bases align to TRBD1. The junction had 6 bases not matched to a gene; V was cut back by 4 bases and J by 1 base. Germline values: CDR1 SGHRS, CDR2 YFSETQ. This CDR3 is 15 amino acids long. The CDR3 here is CASSLLGTGQETQYF. CDR3 bases: TGCGCCAGCAGCCTACTAGGGACAGGCCAAGAGACCCAGTACTTC.

The chain couples TRBV5-4 to TRBJ2-5; D may be TRBD2 (5 bases). The V and J ends lost 4 bases and 2 bases respectively, with 12 bases between them. This CDR3 has 14 amino acids. Germline V gives CDR1 SGHNT, CDR2 YYREEE (reference sequence). CDR3 bases: TGTGCCAGCAGCAGAGAGGGTCCACAAGAGACCCAGTACTTC. Protein: CASSREGPQETQYF.

In DNA form, the CDR3 reads TGTGCCAGTAGTATGGACAAGTCCTACGAGCAGTACTTC. Amino acid sequence: CASSMDKSYEQYF. The chain links TRBV19 to TRBJ2-7, with D possibly being TRBD1 (5 bases). Looked up from germline, CDR1 is LNHDA and CDR2 is SQIVND (reference sequence). The V gene lost 3 bases and the J gene lost 1 base, with 7 bases spanning the gap. The CDR3 has 13 residues.